Presented here are 7 T cell receptor beta chains from one specimen sequenced in a study of blood T cell repertoires in COVID-19 (dated by TCRdb to the early 2020s). Libraries were prepared through the immunoSEQ multiplex PCR assay. TCRdb re-hosts the immuneACCESS table, in-frame sequences only. Its copies lack some clones; in the studies checked, an unresolved V gene accounts for under half of them, and the cause for the rest is not known. The sample contains some 170,000 clones, about three quarters of them found a single time. The ten largest make up about 7.8% of the sample. Sequencing input: peripheral blood. These receptors originate from a man aged 55 to 70 with acute or convalescent COVID-19.

The sample holds a few counts of this clone. The rearrangement links TRBV19 to TRBJ1-1; D is ambiguous. The CDR3 spans 12 residues. Germline CDR1 LNHDA, CDR2 SQIVND (reference sequence). Deletions cut 3 bases from V and 1 base from J, with 3 bases between. This CDR3 reads CASSMRNTEAFF. The DNA of the CDR3 is TGTGCCAGTAGTATGAGGAACACTGAAGCTTTCTTT.

There are a few counts of this clone. The rearrangement uses TRBV7-8 and TRBJ2-7; D not resolved. The germline V gene has CDR1 SGHVS and CDR2 FQNEAQ. The CDR3 is made up of 13 amino acids. The V end was cut by 0 bases, the J end by 4 bases, with 7 bases between. The CDR3 coding sequence is TGTGCCAGCAGCTTAGCGCTGAGGTACGAGCAGTACTTC. Translating it yields CASSLALRYEQYF. The full variable domain, its missing parts supplied by reference TRBV7-8 and TRBJ2-7, is GAGVSQSPRYKVAKRGQDVALRCDPISGHVSLFWYQQALGQGPEFLTYFQNEAQLDKSGLPSDRFFAERPEGSVSTLKIQRTQQEDSAVYLCASSLALRYEQYFGPGTRLTVT.

The chain links TRBV15 to TRBJ1-4; 10 positions match TRBD1. This CDR3 region has 14 residues. Germline V gene lookup returns CDR1 LNHNV and CDR2 YYDKDF (reference sequence). With V trimmed by 4 bases and J by 8 bases, 4 bases remained unmatched. The CDR3 DNA reads as TGTGCCACCAGCACCGGGACAGGGGTGGAAAAACTGTTTTTT. Its translation: CATSTGTGVEKLFF.

The chain carries TRBV7-2 and TRBJ1-3, with unresolved D. CDR3 size: 13 residues. The V end lost 3 bases, the J end lost 2 bases, and 5 bases lay between the germline ends. In germline, CDR1 is SGHTA, CDR2 FQGNSA. This CDR3 reads CASSFTAGNTIYF. Here the CDR3 DNA reads TGTGCCAGCAGCTTTACAGCTGGAAACACCATATATTTT.

This chain joins TRBV27 and TRBJ1-6; 9 positions match TRBD1. Unmatched junction bases numbered 9, after V lost 3 bases and J lost 9 bases. This CDR3 has 16 residues. CDR1 is MNHEY and CDR2 is SMNVEV in the germline V gene (reference sequence). The DNA for the CDR3 is TGTGCCAGCAGTTTGACCGGGACAGGGAGATTTTCACCCCTCCACTTT. This translates into CASSLTGTGRFSPLHF.

The chain combines TRBV28 with TRBJ1-4, with D hard to call. Trimming removed 1 base from V and 7 bases from J, with 7 bases in between. The CDR3 is 13 amino acids. Germline CDR1 reads MDHEN; CDR2 reads SYDVKM. The CDR3 DNA is TGTGCCAGCAGTTTATCTCGGGGTGAAAAACTGTTTTTT. This translates into CASSLSRGEKLFF. Drawing the rest from reference TRBV28 and TRBJ1-4, the complete variable domain is DVKVTQSSRYLVKRTGEKVFLECVQDMDHENMFWYRQDPGLGLRLIYFSYDVKMKEKGDIPEGYSVSREKKERFSLILESASTNQTSMYLCASSLSRGEKLFFGSGTQLSVL.

This clone was counted between two and nine times. The chain couples TRBV14 to TRBJ1-6; D gene uncertain. The CDR3 totals 14 residues. CDR1 is SGHDN, CDR2 FVKESK, per germline. The V end lost 0 bases, the J end lost 7 bases, and 7 bases lay between the germline ends. The CDR3 is CASSQESRNSPLHF. DNA for the CDR3: TGTGCCAGCAGCCAAGAATCCAGAAATTCACCCCTCCACTTT.